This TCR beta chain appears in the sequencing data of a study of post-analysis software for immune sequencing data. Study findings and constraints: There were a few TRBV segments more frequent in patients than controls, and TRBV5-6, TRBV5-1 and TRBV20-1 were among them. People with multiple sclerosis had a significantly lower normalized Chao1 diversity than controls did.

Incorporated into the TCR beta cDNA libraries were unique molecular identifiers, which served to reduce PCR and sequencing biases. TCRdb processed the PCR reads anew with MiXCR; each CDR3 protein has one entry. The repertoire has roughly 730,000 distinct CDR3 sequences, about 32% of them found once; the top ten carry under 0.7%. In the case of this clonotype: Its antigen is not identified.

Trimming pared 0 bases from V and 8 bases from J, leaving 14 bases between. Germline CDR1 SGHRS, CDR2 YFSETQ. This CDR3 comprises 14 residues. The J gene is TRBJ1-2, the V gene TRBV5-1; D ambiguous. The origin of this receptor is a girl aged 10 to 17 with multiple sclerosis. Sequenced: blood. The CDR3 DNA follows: TGCGCCAGCAGCTTGGATGGTGTCCGCGGGGGCTACACCTTC. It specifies CASSLDGVRGGYTF. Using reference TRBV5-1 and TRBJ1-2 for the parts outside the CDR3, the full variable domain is KAGVTQTPRYLIKTRGQQVTLSCSPISGHRSVSWYQQTPGQGLQFLFEYFSETQRNKGNFPGRFSGRQFSNSRSEMNVSTLELGDSALYLCASSLDGVRGGYTFGSGTRLTVV.